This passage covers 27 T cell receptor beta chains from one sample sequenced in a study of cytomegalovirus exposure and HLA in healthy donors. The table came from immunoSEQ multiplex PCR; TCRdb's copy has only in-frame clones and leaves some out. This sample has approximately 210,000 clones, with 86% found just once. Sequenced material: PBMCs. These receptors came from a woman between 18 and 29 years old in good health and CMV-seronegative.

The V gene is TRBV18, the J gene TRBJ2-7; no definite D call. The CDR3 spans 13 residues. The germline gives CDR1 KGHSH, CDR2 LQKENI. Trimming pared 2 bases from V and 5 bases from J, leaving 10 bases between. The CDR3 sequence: CASSPLSAHEQYF. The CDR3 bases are TGTGCCAGCTCACCATTGAGCGCTCACGAGCAGTACTTC. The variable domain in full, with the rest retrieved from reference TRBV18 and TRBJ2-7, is NAGVMQNPRHLVRRRGQEARLRCSPMKGHSHVYWYRQLPEEGLKFMVYLQKENIIDESGMPKERFSAEFPKEGPSILRIQQVVRGDSAAYFCASSPLSAHEQYFGPGTRLTVT.

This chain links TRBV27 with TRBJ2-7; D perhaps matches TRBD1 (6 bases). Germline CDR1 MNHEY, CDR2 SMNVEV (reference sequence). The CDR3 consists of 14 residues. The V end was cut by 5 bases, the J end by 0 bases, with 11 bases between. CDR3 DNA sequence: TGTGCCAGCAGTCAAACAGGGAGCTCCTACGAGCAGTACTTC. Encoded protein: CASSQTGSSYEQYF.

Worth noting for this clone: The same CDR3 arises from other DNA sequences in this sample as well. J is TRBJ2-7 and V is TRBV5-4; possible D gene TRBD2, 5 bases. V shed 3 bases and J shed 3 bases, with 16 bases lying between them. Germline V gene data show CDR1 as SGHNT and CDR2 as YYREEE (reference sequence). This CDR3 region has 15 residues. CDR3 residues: CASSSPGQGGYEQYF. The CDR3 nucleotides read TGTGCCAGCAGCTCCCCGGGCCAAGGAGGCTACGAGCAGTACTTC. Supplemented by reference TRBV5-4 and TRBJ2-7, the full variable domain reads ETGVTQSPTHLIKTRGQQVTLRCSSQSGHNTVSWYQQALGQGPQFIFQYYREEENGRGNFPPRFSGLQFPNYSSELNVNALELDDSALYLCASSSPGQGGYEQYFGPGTRLTVT.

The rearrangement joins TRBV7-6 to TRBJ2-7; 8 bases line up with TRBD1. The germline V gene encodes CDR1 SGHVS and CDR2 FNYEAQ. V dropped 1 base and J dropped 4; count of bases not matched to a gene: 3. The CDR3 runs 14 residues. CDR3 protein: CASSLEDRGYEQYF. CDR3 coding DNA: TGTGCCAGCAGCTTAGAAGACAGGGGATACGAGCAGTACTTC.

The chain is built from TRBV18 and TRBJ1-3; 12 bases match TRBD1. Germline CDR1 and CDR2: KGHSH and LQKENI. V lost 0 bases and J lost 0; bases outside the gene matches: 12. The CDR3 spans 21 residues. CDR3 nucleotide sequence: TGTGCCAGCTCACCACCGTTAACGGGGACAGGGGGCTTCTACTCTGGAAACACCATATATTTT. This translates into CASSPPLTGTGGFYSGNTIYF.

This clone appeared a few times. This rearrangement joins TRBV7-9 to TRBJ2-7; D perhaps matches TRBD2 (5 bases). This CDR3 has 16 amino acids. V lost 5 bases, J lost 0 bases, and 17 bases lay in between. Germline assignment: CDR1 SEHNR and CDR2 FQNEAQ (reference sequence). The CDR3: CASSPESGFSSYEQYF. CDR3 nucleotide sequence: TGTGCCAGCAGCCCAGAGTCGGGGTTTAGCTCCTACGAGCAGTACTTC.

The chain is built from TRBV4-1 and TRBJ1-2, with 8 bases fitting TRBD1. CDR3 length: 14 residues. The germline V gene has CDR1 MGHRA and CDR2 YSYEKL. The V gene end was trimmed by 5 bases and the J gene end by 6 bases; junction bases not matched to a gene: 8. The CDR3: CASSSQGERNGYTF. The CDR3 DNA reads TGCGCCAGCAGCTCACAGGGGGAGCGGAATGGCTACACCTTC.

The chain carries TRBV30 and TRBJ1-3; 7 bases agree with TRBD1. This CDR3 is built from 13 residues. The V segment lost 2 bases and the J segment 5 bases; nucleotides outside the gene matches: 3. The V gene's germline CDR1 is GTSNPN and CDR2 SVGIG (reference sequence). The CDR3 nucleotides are TGTGCCTGGAGTCAGGGGGGCCGAAACACCATATATTTT. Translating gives CAWSQGGRNTIYF. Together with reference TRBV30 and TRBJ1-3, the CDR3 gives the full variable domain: SQTIHQWPATLVQPVGSPLSLECTVEGTSNPNLYWYRQAAGRGLQLLFYSVGIGQISSEVPQNLSASRPQDRQFILSSKKLLLSDSGFYLCAWSQGGRNTIYFGEGSWLTVV.

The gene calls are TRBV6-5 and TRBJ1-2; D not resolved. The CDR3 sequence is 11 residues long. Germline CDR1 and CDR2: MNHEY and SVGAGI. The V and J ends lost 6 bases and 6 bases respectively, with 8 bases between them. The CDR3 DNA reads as TGTGCCAGCAGCTCACTGGATGGCTACACCTTC. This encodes CASSSLDGYTF.

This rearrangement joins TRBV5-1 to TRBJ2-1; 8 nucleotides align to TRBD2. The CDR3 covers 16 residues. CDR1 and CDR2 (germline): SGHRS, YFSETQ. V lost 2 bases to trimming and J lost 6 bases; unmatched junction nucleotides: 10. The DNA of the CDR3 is TGCGCCAGCAGCTTTAGCGGGGCCCCGGAGGGCAATGAGCAGTTCTTC. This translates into CASSFSGAPEGNEQFF.

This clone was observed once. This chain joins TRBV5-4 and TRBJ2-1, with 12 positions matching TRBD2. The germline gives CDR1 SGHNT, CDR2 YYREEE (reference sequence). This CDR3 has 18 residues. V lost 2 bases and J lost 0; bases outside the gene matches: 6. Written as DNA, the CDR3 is TGTGCCAGCAGCTTCGCTAGCGGGAGGGCCGCCTCCTACAATGAGCAGTTCTTC. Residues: CASSFASGRAASYNEQFF. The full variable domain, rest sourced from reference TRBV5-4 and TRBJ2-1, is ETGVTQSPTHLIKTRGQQVTLRCSSQSGHNTVSWYQQALGQGPQFIFQYYREEENGRGNFPPRFSGLQFPNYSSELNVNALELDDSALYLCASSFASGRAASYNEQFFGPGTRLTVL.

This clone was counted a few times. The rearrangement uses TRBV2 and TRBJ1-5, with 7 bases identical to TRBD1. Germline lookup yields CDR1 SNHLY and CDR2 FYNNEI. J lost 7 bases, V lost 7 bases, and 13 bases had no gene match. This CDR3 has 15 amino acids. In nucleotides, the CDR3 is TGTGCCAGCAATATGGGCGGGACAGCATTCCAGCCCCAGCATTTT. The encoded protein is CASNMGGTAFQPQHF.

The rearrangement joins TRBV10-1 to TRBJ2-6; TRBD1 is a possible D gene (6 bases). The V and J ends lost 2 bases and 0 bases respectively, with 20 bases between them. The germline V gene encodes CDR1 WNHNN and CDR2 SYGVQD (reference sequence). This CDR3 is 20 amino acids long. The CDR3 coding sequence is TGCGCCAGCAGTGAGCCTCCCGGGGACAAGGTTAGCTCTGGGGCCAACGTCCTGACTTTC. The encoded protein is CASSEPPGDKVSSGANVLTF.

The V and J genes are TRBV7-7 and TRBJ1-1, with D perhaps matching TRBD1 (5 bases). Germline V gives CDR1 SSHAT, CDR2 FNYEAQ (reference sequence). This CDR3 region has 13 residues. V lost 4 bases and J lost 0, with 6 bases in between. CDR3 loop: CASSSRVNTEAFF. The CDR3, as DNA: TGTGCCAGCAGCTCCAGGGTGAACACTGAAGCTTTCTTT.

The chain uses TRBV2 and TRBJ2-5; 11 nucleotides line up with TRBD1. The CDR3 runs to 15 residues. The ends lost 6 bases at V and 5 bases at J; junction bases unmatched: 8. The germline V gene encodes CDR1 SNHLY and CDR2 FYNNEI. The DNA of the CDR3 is TGTGCCAGCAGCGTCGGACAGGGGGCCTGGGAGACCCAGTACTTC. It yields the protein CASSVGQGAWETQYF.

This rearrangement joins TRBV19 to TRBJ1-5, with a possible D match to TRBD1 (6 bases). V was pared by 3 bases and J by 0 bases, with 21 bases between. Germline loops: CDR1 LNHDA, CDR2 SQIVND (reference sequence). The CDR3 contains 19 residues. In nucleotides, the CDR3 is TGTGCCAGTAGTATGGGGGACACTAGGGCCTCCTTTAGCAATCAGCCCCAGCATTTT. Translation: CASSMGDTRASFSNQPQHF. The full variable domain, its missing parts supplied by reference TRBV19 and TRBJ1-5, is DGGITQSPKYLFRKEGQNVTLSCEQNLNHDAMYWYRQDPGQGLRLIYYSQIVNDFQKGDIAEGYSVSREKKESFPLTVTSAQKNPTAFYLCASSMGDTRASFSNQPQHFGDGTRLSIL.

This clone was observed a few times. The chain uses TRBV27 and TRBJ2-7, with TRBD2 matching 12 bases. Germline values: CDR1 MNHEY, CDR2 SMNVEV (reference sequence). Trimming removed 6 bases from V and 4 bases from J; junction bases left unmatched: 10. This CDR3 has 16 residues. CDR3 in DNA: TGTGCCAGCAGACTAGCGGGAGGCCTCACGGGTTACGAGCAGTACTTC. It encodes CASRLAGGLTGYEQYF.

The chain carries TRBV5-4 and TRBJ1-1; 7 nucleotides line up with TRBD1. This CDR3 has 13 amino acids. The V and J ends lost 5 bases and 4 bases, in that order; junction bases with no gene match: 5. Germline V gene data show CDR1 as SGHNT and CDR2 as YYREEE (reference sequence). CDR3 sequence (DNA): TGTGCCAGCAGTCAACAGGGGATCACTGAAGCTTTCTTT. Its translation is CASSQQGITEAFF.

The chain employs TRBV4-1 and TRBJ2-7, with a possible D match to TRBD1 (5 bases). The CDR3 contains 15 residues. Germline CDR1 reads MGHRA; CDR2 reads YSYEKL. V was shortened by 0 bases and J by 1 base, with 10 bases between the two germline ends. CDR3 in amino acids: CASSQDLPGSYEQYF. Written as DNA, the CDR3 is TGCGCCAGCAGCCAAGATCTCCCAGGGTCCTACGAGCAGTACTTC.

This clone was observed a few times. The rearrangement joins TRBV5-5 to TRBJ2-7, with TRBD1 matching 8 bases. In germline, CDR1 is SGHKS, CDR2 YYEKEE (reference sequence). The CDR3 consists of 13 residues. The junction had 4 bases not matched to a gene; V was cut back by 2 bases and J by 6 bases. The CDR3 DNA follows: TGTGCCAGCAGCTTCCAAACAGGGGGCGAGCAGTACTTC. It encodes CASSFQTGGEQYF.

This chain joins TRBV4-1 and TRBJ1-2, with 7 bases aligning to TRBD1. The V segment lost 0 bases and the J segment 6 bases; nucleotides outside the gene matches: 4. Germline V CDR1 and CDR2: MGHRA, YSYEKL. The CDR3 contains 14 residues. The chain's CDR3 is CASSQEQGRNGYTF. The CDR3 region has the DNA TGCGCCAGCAGCCAAGAACAGGGGAGAAATGGCTACACCTTC.

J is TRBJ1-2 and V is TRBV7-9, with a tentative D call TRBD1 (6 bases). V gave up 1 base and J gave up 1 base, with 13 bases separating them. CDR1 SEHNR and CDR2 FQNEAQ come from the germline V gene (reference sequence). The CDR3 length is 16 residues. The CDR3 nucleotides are TGTGCCAGCAGCTTAGAGCCGGGGGGGCTTAACTATGGCTACACCTTC. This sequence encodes CASSLEPGGLNYGYTF.

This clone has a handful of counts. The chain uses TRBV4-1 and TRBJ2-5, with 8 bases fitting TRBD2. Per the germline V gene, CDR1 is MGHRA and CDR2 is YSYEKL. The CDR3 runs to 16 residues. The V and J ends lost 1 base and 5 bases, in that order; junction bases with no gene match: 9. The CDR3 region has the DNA TGCGCCAGCAGCCAAGGGACTAGCTCGTGGTATGAGACCCAGTACTTC. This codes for CASSQGTSSWYETQYF.

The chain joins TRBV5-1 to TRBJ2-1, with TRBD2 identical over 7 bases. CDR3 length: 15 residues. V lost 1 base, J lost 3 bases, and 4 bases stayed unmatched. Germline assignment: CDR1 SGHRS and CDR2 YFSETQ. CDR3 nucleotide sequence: TGCGCCAGCAGCTTGTCGAGCGGGATCTACAATGAGCAGTTCTTC. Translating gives CASSLSSGIYNEQFF.

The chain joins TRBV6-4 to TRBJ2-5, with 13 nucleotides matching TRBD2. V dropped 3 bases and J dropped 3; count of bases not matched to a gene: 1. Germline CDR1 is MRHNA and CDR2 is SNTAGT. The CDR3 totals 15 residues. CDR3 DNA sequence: TGTGCCAGCAGTGAGGGACTAGCGGGGAAAGAGACCCAGTACTTC. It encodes CASSEGLAGKETQYF.

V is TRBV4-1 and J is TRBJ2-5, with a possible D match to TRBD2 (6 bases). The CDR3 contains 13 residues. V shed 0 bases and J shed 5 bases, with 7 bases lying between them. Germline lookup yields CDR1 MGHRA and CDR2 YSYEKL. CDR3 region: CASSQDREETQYF. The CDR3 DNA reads TGCGCCAGCAGCCAAGATCGGGAGGAGACCCAGTACTTC.

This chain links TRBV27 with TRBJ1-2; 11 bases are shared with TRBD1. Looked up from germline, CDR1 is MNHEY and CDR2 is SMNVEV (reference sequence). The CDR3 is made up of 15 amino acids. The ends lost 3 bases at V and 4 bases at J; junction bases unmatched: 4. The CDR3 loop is CASSFGTGGTYGYTF. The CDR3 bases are TGTGCCAGCAGTTTTGGGACAGGGGGAACCTATGGCTACACCTTC.